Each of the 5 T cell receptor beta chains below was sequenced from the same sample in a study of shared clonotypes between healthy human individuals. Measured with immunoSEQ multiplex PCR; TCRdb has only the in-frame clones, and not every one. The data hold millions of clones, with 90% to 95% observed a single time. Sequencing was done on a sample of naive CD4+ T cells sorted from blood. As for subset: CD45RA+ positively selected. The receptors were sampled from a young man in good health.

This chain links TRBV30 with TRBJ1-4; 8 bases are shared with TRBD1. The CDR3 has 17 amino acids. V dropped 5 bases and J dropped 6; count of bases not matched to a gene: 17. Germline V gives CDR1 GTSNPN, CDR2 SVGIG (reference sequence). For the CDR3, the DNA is TGTGCCTGGGGGCCTACAGGGGGGAGTAAACATTATGAAAAACTGTTTTTT. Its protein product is CAWGPTGGSKHYEKLFF.

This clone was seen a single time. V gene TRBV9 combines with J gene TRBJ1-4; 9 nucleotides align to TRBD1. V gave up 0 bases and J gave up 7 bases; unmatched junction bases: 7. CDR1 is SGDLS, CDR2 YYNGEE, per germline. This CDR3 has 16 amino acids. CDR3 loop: CASSVGVGDRAEKLFF. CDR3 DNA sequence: TGTGCCAGCAGCGTAGGAGTTGGGGACAGGGCTGAAAAACTGTTTTTT.

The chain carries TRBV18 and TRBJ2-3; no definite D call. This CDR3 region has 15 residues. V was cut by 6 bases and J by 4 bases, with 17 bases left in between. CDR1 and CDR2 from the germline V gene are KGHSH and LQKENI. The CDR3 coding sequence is TGTGCCAGCTCGTCCGGCTACCAGGCCTCAGATACGCAGTATTTT. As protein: CASSSGYQASDTQYF.

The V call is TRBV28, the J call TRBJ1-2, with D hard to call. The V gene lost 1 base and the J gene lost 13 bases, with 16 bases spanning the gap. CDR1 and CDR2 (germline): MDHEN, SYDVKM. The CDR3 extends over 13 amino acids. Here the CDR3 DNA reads TGTGCCAGCAGTTTATCCCGGAGGACCCATCTCACCTTC. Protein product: CASSLSRRTHLTF.

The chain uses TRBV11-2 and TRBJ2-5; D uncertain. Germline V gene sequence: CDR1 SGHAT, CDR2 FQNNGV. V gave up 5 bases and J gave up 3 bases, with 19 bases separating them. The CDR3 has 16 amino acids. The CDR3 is CASSPTTRVREETQYF. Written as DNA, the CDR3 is TGTGCCAGCAGCCCTACGACCCGGGTCCGTGAAGAGACCCAGTACTTC. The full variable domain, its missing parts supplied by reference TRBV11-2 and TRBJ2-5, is EAGVAQSPRYKIIEKRQSVAFWCNPISGHATLYWYQQILGQGPKLLIQFQNNGVVDDSQLPKDRFSAERLKGVDSTLKIQPAKLEDSAVYLCASSPTTRVREETQYFGPGTRLLVL.